This TCR beta chain is drawn from a study of cytomegalovirus exposure and HLA in healthy donors. Whole-study results and caveats: Upon later analysis, TCR association rates were observed to vary by HLA locus, being highest for DRB1 and lowest for HLA-C. A later analysis linked a missense DCLRE1C variant to TCR beta V- and J-gene trimming. In a later analysis, compared with equally common non-associated chains, HLA-associated beta chains were more expanded.

About this clone: Its specificity is unknown.

Germline CDR1 and CDR2: SGHNT and YYREEE (reference sequence). This CDR3 comprises 16 residues. With 4 bases clipped from V and 5 bases from J, the junction kept 6 bases outside the gene matches. PCR was performed using 60 Vbeta and 13 Jbeta primers. Measured with immunoSEQ multiplex PCR; TCRdb has only the in-frame clones, and not every one. The sample lists roughly 140,000 clones, 60% to 85% occurring once. The chain joins TRBV5-4 to TRBJ2-7; 16 nucleotides line up with TRBD2. Sequencing was performed on PBMCs. The source of this sequence is a man aged 40-55 years in good health and CMV-seropositive. CDR3 sequence: CASSQGTSGRAHEQYF. The DNA for the CDR3 is TGTGCCAGCAGCCAAGGGACTAGCGGGAGGGCTCACGAGCAGTACTTC.